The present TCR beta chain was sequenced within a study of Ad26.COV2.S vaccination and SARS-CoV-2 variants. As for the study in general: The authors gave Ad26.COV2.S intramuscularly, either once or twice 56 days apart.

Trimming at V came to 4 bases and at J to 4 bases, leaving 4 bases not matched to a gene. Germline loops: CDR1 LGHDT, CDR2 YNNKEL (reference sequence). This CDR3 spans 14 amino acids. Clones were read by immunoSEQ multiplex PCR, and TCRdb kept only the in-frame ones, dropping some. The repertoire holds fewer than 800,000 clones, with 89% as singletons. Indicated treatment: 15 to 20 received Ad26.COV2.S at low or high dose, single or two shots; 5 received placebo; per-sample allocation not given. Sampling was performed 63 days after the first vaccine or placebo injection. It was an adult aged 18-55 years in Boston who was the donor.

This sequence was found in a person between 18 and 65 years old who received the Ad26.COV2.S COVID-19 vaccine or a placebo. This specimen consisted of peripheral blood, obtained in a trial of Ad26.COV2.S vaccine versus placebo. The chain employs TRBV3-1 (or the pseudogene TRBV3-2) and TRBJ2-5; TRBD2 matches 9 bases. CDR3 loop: CASSPSTSGETQYF. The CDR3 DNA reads TGTGCCAGCAGCCCTTCGACTAGCGGAGAGACCCAGTACTTC.